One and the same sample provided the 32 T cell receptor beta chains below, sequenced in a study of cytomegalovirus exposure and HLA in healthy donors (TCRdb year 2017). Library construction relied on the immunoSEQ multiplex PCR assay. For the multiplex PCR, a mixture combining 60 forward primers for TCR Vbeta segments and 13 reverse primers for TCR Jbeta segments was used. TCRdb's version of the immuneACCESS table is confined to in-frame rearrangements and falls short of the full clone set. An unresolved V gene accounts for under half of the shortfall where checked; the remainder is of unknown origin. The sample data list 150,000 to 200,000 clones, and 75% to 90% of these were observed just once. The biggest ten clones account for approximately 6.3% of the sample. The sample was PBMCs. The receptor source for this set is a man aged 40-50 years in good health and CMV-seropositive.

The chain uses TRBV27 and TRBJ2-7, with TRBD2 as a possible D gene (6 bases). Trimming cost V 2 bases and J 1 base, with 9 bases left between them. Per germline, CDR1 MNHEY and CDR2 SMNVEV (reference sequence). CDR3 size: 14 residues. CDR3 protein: CASSLAGNSYEQYF. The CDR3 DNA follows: TGTGCCAGCAGTTTAGCGGGGAATTCCTACGAGCAGTACTTC.

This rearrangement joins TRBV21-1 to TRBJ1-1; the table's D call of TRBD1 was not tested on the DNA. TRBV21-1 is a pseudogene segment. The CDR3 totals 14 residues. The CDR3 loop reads CASSGQGGNTEAFF. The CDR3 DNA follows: TGTGCCAGCAGCGGACAGGGTGGAAACACTGAAGCTTTCTTT.

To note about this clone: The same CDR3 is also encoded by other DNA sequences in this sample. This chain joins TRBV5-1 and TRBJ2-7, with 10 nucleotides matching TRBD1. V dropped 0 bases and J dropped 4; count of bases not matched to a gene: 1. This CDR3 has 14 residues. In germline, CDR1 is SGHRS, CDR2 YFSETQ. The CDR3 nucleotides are TGCGCCAGCAGCTTGGGACAGGGGGCGTACGAGCAGTACTTC. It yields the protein CASSLGQGAYEQYF.

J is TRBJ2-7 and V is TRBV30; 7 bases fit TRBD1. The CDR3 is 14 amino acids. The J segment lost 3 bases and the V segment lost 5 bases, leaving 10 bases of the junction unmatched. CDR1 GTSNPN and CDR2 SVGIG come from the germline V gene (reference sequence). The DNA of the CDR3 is TGTGCCTGGGGAGCCCCGGGACAGCGCTACGAGCAGTACTTC. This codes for CAWGAPGQRYEQYF.

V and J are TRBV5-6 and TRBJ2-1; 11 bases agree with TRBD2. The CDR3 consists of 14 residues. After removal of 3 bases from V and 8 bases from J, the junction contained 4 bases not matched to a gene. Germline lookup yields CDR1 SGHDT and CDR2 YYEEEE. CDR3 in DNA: TGTGCCAGCAGCTCGGGACTAGCGGCGGATGAGCAGTTCTTC. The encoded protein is CASSSGLAADEQFF.

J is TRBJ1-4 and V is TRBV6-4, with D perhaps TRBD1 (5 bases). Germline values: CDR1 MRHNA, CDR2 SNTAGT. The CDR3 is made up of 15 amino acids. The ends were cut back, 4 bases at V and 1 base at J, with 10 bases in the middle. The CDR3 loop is CASSGPTVTNEKLFF. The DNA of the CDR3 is TGTGCCAGCAGTGGCCCGACAGTAACTAATGAAAAACTGTTTTTT.

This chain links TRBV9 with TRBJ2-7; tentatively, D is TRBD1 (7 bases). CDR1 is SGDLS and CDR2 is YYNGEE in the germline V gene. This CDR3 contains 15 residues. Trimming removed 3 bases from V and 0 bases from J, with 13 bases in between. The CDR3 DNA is TGTGCCAGCAGCGCCCAGGGGGGTAGCTCCTACGAGCAGTACTTC. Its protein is CASSAQGGSSYEQYF.

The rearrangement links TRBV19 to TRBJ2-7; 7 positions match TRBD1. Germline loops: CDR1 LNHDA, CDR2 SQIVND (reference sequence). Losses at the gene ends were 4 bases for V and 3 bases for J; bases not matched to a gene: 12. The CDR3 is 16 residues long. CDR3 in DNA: TGTGCCAGTAGTACCTCCCGGGACAGCACCGTCTACGAGCAGTACTTC. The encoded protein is CASSTSRDSTVYEQYF.

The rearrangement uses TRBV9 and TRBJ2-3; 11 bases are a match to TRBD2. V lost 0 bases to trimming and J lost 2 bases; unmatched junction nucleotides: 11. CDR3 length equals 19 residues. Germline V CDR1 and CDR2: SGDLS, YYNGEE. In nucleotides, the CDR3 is TGTGCCAGCAGCGTAGCATATCGGCTAGCGGGGGGACTCACAGATACGCAGTATTTT. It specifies CASSVAYRLAGGLTDTQYF.

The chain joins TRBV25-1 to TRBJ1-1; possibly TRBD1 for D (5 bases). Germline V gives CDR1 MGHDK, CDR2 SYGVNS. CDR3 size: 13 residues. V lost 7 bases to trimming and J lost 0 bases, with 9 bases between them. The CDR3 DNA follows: TGTGCCAGCACCTGGGGCATGAACACTGAAGCTTTCTTT. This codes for CASTWGMNTEAFF.

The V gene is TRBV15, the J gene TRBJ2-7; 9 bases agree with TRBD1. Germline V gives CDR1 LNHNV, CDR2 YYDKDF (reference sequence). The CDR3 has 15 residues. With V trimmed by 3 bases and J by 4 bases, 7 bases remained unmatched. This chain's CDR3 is CATSRPDDRGYEQYF. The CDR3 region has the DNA TGTGCCACCAGCAGGCCCGATGACAGGGGGTACGAGCAGTACTTC.

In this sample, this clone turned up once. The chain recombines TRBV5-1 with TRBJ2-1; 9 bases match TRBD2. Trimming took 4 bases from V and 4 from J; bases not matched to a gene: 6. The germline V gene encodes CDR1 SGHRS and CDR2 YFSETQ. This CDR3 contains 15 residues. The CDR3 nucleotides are TGCGCCAGCAGCCGTCTAGCGGGGAGTTACAATGAGCAGTTCTTC. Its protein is CASSRLAGSYNEQFF.

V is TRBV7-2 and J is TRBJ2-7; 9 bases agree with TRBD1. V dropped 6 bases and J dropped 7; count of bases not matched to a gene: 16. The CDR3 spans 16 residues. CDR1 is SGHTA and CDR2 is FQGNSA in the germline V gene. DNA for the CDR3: TGTGCCAGCAGTAACACAGGGGGCGCGAGTAGCGGTGAGCAGTACTTC. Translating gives CASSNTGGASSGEQYF.

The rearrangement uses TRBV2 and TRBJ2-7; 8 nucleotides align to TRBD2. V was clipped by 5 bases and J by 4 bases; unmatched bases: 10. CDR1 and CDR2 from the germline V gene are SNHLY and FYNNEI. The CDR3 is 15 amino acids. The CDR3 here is CASSPGGGAGYEQYF. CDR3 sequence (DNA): TGTGCCAGCAGTCCCGGGGGGGGCGCAGGGTACGAGCAGTACTTC.

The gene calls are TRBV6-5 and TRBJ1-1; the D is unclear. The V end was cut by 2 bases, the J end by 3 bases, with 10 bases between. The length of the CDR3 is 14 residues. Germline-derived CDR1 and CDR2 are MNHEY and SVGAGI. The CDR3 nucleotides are TGTGCCAGCAGTTACGAGCTAGTAGACACTGAAGCTTTCTTT. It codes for CASSYELVDTEAFF.

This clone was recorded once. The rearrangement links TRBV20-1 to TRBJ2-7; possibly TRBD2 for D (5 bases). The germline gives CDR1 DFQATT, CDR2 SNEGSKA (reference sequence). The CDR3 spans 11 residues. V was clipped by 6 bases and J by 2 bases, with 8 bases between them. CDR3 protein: CSATGAYEQYF. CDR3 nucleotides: TGCAGTGCAACCGGGGCCTACGAGCAGTACTTC.

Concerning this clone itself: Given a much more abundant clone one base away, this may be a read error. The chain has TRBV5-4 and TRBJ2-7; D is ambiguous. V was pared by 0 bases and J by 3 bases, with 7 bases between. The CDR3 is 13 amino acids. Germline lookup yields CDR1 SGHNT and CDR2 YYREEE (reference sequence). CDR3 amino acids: CASSLAQNYEQYF. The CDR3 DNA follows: TGTGCCAGCAGCTTGGCTCAGAACTACGAGCAGTACTTC.

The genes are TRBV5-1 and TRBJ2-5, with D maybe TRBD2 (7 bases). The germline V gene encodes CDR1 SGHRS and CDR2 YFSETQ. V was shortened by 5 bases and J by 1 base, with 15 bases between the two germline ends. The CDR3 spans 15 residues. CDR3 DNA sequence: TGCGCCAGCAGACCGGCGGGGGCTGCCCAAGAGACCCAGTACTTC. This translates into CASRPAGAAQETQYF.

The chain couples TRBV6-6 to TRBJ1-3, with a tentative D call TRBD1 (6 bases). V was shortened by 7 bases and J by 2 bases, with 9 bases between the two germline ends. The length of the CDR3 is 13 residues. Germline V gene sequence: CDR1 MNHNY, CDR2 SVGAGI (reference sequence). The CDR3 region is CASKQGPGNTIYF. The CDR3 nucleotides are TGTGCCAGCAAACAGGGCCCTGGAAACACCATATATTTT.

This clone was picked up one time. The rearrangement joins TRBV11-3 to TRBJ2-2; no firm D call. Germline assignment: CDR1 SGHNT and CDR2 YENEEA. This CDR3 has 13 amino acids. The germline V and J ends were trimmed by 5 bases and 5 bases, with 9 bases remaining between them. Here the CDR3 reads CASSPSWTGELFF. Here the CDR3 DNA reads TGTGCCAGCAGCCCCAGTTGGACCGGGGAGCTGTTTTTT.

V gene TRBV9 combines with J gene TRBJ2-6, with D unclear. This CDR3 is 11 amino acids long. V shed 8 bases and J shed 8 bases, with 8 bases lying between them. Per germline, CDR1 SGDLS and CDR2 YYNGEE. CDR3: CASLRTNVLTF. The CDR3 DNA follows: TGTGCCAGTCTGCGAACCAACGTCCTGACTTTC.

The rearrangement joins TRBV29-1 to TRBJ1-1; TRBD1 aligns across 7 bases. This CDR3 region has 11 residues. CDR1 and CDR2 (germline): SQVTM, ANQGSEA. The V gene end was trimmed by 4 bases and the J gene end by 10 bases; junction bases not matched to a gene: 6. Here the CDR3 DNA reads TGCAGCGTTGTAGTCTCAGGGGGAGCTTTCTTT. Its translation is CSVVVSGGAFF.

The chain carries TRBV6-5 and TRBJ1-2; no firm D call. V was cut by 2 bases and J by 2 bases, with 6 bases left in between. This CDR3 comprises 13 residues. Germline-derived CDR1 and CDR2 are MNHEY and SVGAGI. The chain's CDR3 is CASSYGENYGYTF. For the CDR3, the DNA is TGTGCCAGCAGTTACGGGGAGAACTATGGCTACACCTTC.

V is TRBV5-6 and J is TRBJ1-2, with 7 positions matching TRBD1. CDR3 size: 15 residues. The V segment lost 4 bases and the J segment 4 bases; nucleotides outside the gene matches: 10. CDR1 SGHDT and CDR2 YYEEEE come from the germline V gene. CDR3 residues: CASSTMDRFFYGYTF. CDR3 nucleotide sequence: TGTGCCAGCAGCACTATGGACAGGTTCTTCTATGGCTACACCTTC.

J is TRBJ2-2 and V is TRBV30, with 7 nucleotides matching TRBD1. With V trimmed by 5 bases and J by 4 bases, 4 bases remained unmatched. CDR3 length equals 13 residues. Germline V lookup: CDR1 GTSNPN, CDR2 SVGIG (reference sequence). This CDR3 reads CAWSRQGTGELFF. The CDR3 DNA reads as TGTGCCTGGTCACGACAGGGCACCGGGGAGCTGTTTTTT.

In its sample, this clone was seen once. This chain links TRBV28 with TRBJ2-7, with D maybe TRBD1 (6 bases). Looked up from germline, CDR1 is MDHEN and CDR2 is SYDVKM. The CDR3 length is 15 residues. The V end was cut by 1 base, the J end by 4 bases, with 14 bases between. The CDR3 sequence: CASSLYRTVEYEQYF. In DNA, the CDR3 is TGTGCCAGCAGTTTATACAGGACAGTAGAATACGAGCAGTACTTC.

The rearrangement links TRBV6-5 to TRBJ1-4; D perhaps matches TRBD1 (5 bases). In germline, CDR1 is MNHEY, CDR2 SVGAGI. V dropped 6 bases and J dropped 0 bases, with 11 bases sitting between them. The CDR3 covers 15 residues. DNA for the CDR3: TGTGCCAGCAGGGCAGGGTCGGCAACTAATGAAAAACTGTTTTTT. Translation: CASRAGSATNEKLFF.

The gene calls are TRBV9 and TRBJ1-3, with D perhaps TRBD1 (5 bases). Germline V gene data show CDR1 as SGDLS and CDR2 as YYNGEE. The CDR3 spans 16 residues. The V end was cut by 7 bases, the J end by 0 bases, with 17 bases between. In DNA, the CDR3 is TGTGCCAGCGGACGCCCCACCGGGGGCTCTGGAAACACCATATATTTT. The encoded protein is CASGRPTGGSGNTIYF.

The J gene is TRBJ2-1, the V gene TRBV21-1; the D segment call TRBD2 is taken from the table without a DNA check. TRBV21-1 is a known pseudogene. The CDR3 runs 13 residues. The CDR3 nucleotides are TGTGCCAGCTGTCGGACGGGATACAATGAGCAGTTCTTC. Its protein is CASCRTGYNEQFF.

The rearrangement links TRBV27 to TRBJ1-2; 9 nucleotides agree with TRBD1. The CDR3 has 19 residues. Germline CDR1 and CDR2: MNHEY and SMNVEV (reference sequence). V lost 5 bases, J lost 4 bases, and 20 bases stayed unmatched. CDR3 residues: CASSRLGTGSALRVYGYTF. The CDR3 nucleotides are TGTGCCAGCAGTCGACTTGGGACAGGGAGTGCCCTTCGGGTCTATGGCTACACCTTC.

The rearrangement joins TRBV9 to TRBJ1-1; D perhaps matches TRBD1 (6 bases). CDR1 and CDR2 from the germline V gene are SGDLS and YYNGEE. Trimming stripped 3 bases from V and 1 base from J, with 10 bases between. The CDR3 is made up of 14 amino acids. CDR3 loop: CASSALQGNTEAFF. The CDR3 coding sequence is TGTGCCAGCAGCGCACTACAGGGGAACACTGAAGCTTTCTTT.

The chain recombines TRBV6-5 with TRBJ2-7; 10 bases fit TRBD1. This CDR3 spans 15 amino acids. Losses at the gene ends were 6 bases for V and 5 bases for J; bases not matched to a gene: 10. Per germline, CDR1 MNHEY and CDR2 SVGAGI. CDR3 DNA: TGTGCCAGCAGCCGCCCTGGACAGGGGGGGAACGAGCAGTACTTC. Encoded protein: CASSRPGQGGNEQYF.